A single sample gave rise to the 22 T cell receptor beta chains below, sequenced in a study of cytomegalovirus exposure and HLA in healthy donors. The PCR ran on 60 Vbeta and 13 Jbeta primers. Sequenced by immunoSEQ multiplex PCR; TCRdb stores in-frame clones only, minus some. The table includes about 190,000 clones, 87% detected once. Sequenced: PBMCs. Source of these receptors: a man aged 25 to 45 in good health and CMV-seronegative.

The rearrangement uses TRBV7-9 and TRBJ1-1, with D unresolved. Germline assignment: CDR1 SEHNR and CDR2 FQNEAQ (reference sequence). V shed 3 bases and J shed 3 bases, with 17 bases lying between them. The CDR3 spans 16 residues. The CDR3 protein is CASSLPFSPRDTEAFF. The CDR3 nucleotides are TGTGCCAGCAGCTTGCCGTTTTCTCCGAGGGACACTGAAGCTTTCTTT.

This clone came up once. Likely a read error: the CDR3 ends without its conserved phenylalanine or tryptophan. The CDR3 DNA sequence: TGTGCCAGCAGCTTAAGGCCTGAGACAGGGGTTGGAAACACCATATATTCT. Translated, it gives CASSLRPETGVGNTIYS. The gene calls are TRBV7-9 and TRBJ1-3, with 8 nucleotides matching TRBD1. The CDR3 has 17 residues. V dropped 2 bases and J dropped 3; count of bases not matched to a gene: 9. Per germline, CDR1 SEHNR and CDR2 FQNEAQ (reference sequence).

The genes are TRBV7-2 and TRBJ1-5, with 9 bases that match TRBD1. Germline V gives CDR1 SGHTA, CDR2 FQGNSA. Trimming at V came to 5 bases and at J to 8 bases, leaving 7 bases not matched to a gene. The CDR3 is 14 residues long. The CDR3 bases are TGTGCCAGCAGCCGGGACAGGGCGAGGGAGCCCCAGCATTTT. Encoded protein: CASSRDRAREPQHF.

This clone appeared a few times. The J gene is TRBJ1-2, the V gene TRBV5-4; D unclear. The germline V gene encodes CDR1 SGHNT and CDR2 YYREEE (reference sequence). V was clipped by 4 bases and J by 6 bases, with 10 bases between them. The CDR3 covers 12 residues. CDR3 in DNA: TGTGCCAGCAGCGTATCTCGGGATGGCTACACCTTC. Residues: CASSVSRDGYTF.

The J gene is TRBJ2-7, the V gene TRBV6-5, with D possibly matching TRBD2 (6 bases). Trimming took 0 bases from V and 6 from J, leaving 15 bases between them. The CDR3 is 15 amino acids. Per germline, CDR1 MNHEY and CDR2 SVGAGI. Here the CDR3 DNA reads TGTGCCAGCAGTTACTCAAGATCGGGAGAGGGCGAGCAGTACTTC. It yields the protein CASSYSRSGEGEQYF.

V is TRBV27 and J is TRBJ2-2; 13 bases fit TRBD2. In germline, CDR1 is MNHEY, CDR2 SMNVEV (reference sequence). This CDR3 is built from 14 residues. J was trimmed by 7 bases and V by 4 bases; bases with no gene match: 0. Here the CDR3 DNA reads TGTGCCAGCAGTTGGACTAGCGGGGGCGGGGAGCTGTTTTTT. Its translation is CASSWTSGGGELFF.

This clone appeared a single time. This chain links TRBV15 with TRBJ2-3, with 12 bases aligning to TRBD1. V trimming: 0 bases; J trimming: 5 bases; junction bases outside the gene matches: 6. This CDR3 has 17 residues. CDR1 is LNHNV, CDR2 YYDKDF, per germline (reference sequence). The CDR3 spells CATSRDPGTGGRDTQYF. CDR3 sequence (DNA): TGTGCCACCAGCAGAGATCCCGGGACAGGGGGCAGAGATACGCAGTATTTT.

Note on this clone: The junction departs from the called germline gene at one end, perhaps through a read error. The chain couples TRBV14 to TRBJ2-1, with D tentatively TRBD2 (6 bases). This CDR3 is 16 amino acids long. CDR1 is SGHDN, CDR2 FVKESK, per germline. As DNA, the CDR3 is TGTGCCAGCAGCCGCTTCATTAGCGGATCCTTCAATGAGCAGTTCTTC. Translated, it gives CASSRFISGSFNEQFF.

The V and J genes are TRBV19 and TRBJ1-2; D not certain. Deletions cut 0 bases from V and 4 bases from J, with 6 bases between. CDR1 LNHDA and CDR2 SQIVND come from the germline V gene (reference sequence). The CDR3 contains 13 residues. The CDR3 DNA reads as TGTGCCAGTAGTATAGAACAGAGCTATGGCTACACCTTC. Encoded protein: CASSIEQSYGYTF.

CDR3 sequence: CSVGLGNQPQHF. The CDR3 nucleotides are TGCAGCGTTGGGCTGGGCAATCAGCCCCAGCATTTT. The chain links TRBV29-1 to TRBJ1-5; D ambiguous. Germline V gives CDR1 SQVTM, CDR2 ANQGSEA. The CDR3 sequence is 12 residues long. Trimming left V 4 bases short and J 2 bases short, with 6 bases between.

Concerning this clone: The junction does not match germline at one end; this may be a read error. The V and J genes are TRBV7-9 and TRBJ1-4, with D unresolved. Germline CDR1 and CDR2: SEHNR and FQNEAQ (reference sequence). This CDR3 has 12 amino acids. The CDR3 protein is CSSSLVREKLFF. The CDR3 DNA reads TGTTCCAGCAGCTTAGTCAGGGAAAAACTGTTTTTT.

The chain employs TRBV28 and TRBJ2-7; D perhaps matches TRBD2 (5 bases). This CDR3 has 13 amino acids. The V gene lost 7 bases and the J gene lost 4 bases, with 14 bases spanning the gap. Looked up from germline, CDR1 is MDHEN and CDR2 is SYDVKM. The CDR3 region has the DNA TGTGCCAGCATGAGGGTGCCTACGTACGAGCAGTACTTC. Translating it yields CASMRVPTYEQYF.

The chain is built from TRBV9 and TRBJ1-3; D is perhaps TRBD1 (5 bases). Germline CDR1 and CDR2: SGDLS and YYNGEE. The CDR3 runs to 16 residues. Trimming took off 0 bases at V and 0 bases at J, with 10 bases between the two ends. CDR3 loop: CASSVGGSSSGNTIYF. The DNA of the CDR3 is TGTGCCAGCAGCGTAGGGGGCAGTAGCTCTGGAAACACCATATATTTT.

This clone was picked up one time. The rearrangement joins TRBV28 to TRBJ2-7, with TRBD1 matching over 8 bases. Germline-derived CDR1 and CDR2 are MDHEN and SYDVKM. The V segment lost 7 bases and the J segment 5 bases; nucleotides outside the gene matches: 10. The CDR3 totals 14 residues. CDR3 DNA sequence: TGTGCCAGCAACCTCCGACAGGGGACCCACGAGCAGTACTTC. This encodes CASNLRQGTHEQYF.

As regards this clone: At the DNA level, this CDR3 is encoded by other sequences in the same sample as well. The gene calls are TRBV6-5 and TRBJ1-5, with a tentative D call TRBD1 (6 bases). Germline-derived CDR1 and CDR2 are MNHEY and SVGAGI. The CDR3 extends over 13 amino acids. Between the trimmed V and J ends, which lost 8 bases and 2 bases, there was a span of 10 bases. Here the CDR3 DNA reads TGTGCCAGCGGCAGGGGAGGCAATCAGCCCCAGCATTTT. Its translation: CASGRGGNQPQHF.

The chain joins TRBV6-6 to TRBJ2-3; tentatively, D is TRBD1 (6 bases). V lost 4 bases and J lost 2, with 16 bases in between. Germline V gene lookup returns CDR1 MNHNY and CDR2 SVGAGI (reference sequence). CDR3 length: 16 residues. The CDR3 is CASSSNRDKDTDTQYF. The CDR3 DNA reads as TGTGCCAGCAGTTCCAACCGGGACAAGGACACAGATACGCAGTATTTT.

The chain links TRBV7-6 to TRBJ2-1, with 9 bases matching TRBD2. V lost 5 bases, J lost 7 bases, and 18 bases stayed unmatched. CDR3 length equals 18 residues. CDR1 is SGHVS, CDR2 FNYEAQ, per germline. The DNA for the CDR3 is TGTGCCAGCAGCCTCACCCAGATCCTGGCGGGGGGGATAAATGAGCAGTTCTTC. Encoded protein: CASSLTQILAGGINEQFF. The whole variable domain, filled in from reference TRBV7-6 and TRBJ2-1, reads GAGVSQSPRYKVTKRGQDVALRCDPISGHVSLYWYRQALGQGPEFLTYFNYEAQQDKSGLPNDRFSAERPEGSISTLTIQRTEQRDSAMYRCASSLTQILAGGINEQFFGPGTRLTVL.

Here the CDR3 reads CASSYTRELEAFF. The CDR3 nucleotides read TGTGCCAGCAGTTACACCCGGGAGCTTGAAGCTTTCTTT. The rearrangement joins TRBV6-6 to TRBJ1-1; D remains unclear. V gave up 2 bases and J gave up 7 bases, with 11 bases separating them. CDR3 length equals 13 residues. Germline CDR1 is MNHNY and CDR2 is SVGAGI (reference sequence).

V and J are TRBV2 and TRBJ2-7; possible D gene TRBD1, 5 bases. Per germline, CDR1 SNHLY and CDR2 FYNNEI. The V end lost 4 bases, the J end lost 6 bases, and 7 bases lay between the germline ends. There are 11 residues in the CDR3. The CDR3 here is CASSVDSEQYF. The DNA of the CDR3 is TGTGCCAGCAGTGTAGACAGCGAGCAGTACTTC. Supplemented by reference TRBV2 and TRBJ2-7, the full variable domain reads EPEVTQTPSHQVTQMGQEVILRCVPISNHLYFYWYRQILGQKVEFLVSFYNNEISEKSEIFDDQFSVERPDGSNFTLKIRSTKLEDSAMYFCASSVDSEQYFGPGTRLTVT.

A word on this clone: A read error may produce the germline difference seen at one junction end. The chain has TRBV7-7 and TRBJ2-2; D is unclear. Germline assignment: CDR1 SSHAT and CDR2 FNYEAQ (reference sequence). The CDR3 has 14 amino acids. This chain's CDR3 is CASSLERGTGELFF. CDR3 DNA sequence: TGTGCTAGCAGCTTAGAACGAGGTACCGGGGAGCTGTTTTTT. Full variable domain (remainder filled in from reference TRBV7-7 and TRBJ2-2): GAGVSQSPRYKVTKRGQDVTLRCDPISSHATLYWYQQALGQGPEFLTYFNYEAQPDKSGLPSDRFSAERPEGSISTLTIQRTEQRDSAMYRCASSLERGTGELFFGEGSRLTVL.

The V gene is TRBV6-5, the J gene TRBJ2-7; 7 positions agree with TRBD1. Trimming took 2 bases from V and 3 from J; bases not matched to a gene: 10. CDR3 size: 16 residues. Germline V CDR1 and CDR2: MNHEY, SVGAGI. In DNA form, the CDR3 reads TGTGCCAGCAGTTACGGTCCTCTCGGACAGGACTACGAGCAGTACTTC. Protein sequence: CASSYGPLGQDYEQYF.

The chain recombines TRBV11-3 with TRBJ1-1; TRBD1 matches 7 bases. The length of the CDR3 is 15 residues. V was clipped by 0 bases and J by 6 bases; unmatched bases: 7. Germline values: CDR1 SGHNT, CDR2 YENEEA. Written as DNA, the CDR3 is TGTGCCAGCAGCTTAGATCAAGGAGGGGGCTCTGAAGCTTTCTTT. Encoded protein: CASSLDQGGGSEAFF.